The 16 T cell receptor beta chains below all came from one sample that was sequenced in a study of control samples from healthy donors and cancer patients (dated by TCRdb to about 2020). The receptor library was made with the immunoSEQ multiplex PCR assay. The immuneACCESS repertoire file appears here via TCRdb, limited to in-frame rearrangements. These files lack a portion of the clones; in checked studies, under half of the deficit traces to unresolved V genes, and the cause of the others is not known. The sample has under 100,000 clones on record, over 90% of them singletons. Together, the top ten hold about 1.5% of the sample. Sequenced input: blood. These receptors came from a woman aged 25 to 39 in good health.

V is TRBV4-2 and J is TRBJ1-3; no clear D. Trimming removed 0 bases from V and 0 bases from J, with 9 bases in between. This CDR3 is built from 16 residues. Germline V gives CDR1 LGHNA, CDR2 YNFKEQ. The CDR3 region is CASSQDWSISGNTIYF. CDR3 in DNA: TGTGCCAGCAGCCAAGACTGGTCTATCTCTGGAAACACCATATATTTT.

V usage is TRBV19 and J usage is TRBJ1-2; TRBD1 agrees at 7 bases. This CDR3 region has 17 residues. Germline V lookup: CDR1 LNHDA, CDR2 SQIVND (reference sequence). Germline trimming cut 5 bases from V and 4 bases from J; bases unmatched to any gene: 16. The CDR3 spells CASSQKTGQLTSYGYTF. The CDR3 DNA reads TGTGCCAGTAGTCAGAAAACGGGACAGCTTACTTCCTATGGCTACACCTTC.

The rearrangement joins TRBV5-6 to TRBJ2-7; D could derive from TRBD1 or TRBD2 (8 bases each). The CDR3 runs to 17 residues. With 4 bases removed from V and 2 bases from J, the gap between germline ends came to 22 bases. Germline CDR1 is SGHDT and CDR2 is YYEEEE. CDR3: CASSQGAGAGVTYEQYF. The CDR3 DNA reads TGTGCCAGCAGCCAGGGGGCGGGAGCGGGAGTCACCTACGAGCAGTACTTC. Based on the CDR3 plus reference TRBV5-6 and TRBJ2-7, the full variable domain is DAGVTQSPTHLIKTRGQQVTLRCSPKSGHDTVSWYQQALGQGPQFIFQYYEEEERQRGNFPDRFSGHQFPNYSSELNVNALLLGDSALYLCASSQGAGAGVTYEQYFGPGTRLTVT.

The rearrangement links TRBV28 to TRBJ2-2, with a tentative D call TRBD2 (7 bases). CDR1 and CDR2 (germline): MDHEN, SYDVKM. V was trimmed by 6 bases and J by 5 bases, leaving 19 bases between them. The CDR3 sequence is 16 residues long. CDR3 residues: CASSLTGGRRTGELFF. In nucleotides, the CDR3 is TGTGCCAGCAGCCTGACGGGGGGCCGGCGGACCGGGGAGCTGTTTTTT. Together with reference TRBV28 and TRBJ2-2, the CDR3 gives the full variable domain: DVKVTQSSRYLVKRTGEKVFLECVQDMDHENMFWYRQDPGLGLRLIYFSYDVKMKEKGDIPEGYSVSREKKERFSLILESASTNQTSMYLCASSLTGGRRTGELFFGEGSRLTVL.

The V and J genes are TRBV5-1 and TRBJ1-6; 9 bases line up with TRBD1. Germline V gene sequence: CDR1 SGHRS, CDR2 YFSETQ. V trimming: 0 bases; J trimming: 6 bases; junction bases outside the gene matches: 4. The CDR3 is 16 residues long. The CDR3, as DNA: TGCGCCAGCAGCTTGGCCGGGACAGGGTTTAATTCACCCCTCCACTTT. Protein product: CASSLAGTGFNSPLHF.

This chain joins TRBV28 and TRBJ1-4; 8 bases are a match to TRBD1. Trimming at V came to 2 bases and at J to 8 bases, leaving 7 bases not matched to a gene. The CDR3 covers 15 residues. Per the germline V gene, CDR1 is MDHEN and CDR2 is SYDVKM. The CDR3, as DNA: TGTGCCAGCAGTTTAACGGACAGGGTTGGGGAAAAACTGTTTTTT. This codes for CASSLTDRVGEKLFF.

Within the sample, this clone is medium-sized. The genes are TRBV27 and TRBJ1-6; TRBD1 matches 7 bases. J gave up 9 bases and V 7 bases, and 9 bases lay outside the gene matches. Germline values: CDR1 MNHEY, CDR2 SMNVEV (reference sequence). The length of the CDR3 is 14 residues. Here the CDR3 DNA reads TGTGCCAGCACCACAGGGGAGGGAAGTTCACCCCTCCACTTT. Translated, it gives CASTTGEGSSPLHF.

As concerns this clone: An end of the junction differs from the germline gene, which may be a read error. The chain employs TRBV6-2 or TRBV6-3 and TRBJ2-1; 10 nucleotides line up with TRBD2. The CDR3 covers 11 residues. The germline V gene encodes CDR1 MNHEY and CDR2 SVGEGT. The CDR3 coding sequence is TGTGCCAGCAGTTACCCGGGACTAGCGATCTTC. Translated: CASSYPGLAIF.

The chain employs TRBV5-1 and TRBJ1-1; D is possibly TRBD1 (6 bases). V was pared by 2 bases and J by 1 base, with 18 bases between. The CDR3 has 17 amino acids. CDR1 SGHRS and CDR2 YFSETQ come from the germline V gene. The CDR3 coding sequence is TGCGCCAGCAGCTTACTAAAACAGGGACTGCAGAACACTGAAGCTTTCTTT. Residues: CASSLLKQGLQNTEAFF.

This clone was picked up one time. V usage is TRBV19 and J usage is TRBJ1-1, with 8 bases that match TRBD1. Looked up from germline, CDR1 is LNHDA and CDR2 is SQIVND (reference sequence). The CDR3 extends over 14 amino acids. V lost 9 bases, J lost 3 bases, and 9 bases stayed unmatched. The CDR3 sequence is CASRRTGGHTEAFF. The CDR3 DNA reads TGTGCCAGCCGAAGAACAGGGGGTCACACTGAAGCTTTCTTT.

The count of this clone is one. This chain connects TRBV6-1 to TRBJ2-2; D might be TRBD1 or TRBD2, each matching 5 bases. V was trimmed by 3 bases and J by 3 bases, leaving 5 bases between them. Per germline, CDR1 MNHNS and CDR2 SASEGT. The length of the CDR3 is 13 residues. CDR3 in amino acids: CASSEGDTGELFF. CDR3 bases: TGTGCCAGCAGTGAGGGGGACACCGGGGAGCTGTTTTTT.

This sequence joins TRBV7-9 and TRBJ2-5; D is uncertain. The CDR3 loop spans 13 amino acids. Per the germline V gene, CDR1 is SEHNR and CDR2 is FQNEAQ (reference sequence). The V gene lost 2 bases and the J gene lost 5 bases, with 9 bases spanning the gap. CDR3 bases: TGTGCCAGCAGCTTATGGGGTGGTGAGACCCAGTACTTC. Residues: CASSLWGGETQYF.

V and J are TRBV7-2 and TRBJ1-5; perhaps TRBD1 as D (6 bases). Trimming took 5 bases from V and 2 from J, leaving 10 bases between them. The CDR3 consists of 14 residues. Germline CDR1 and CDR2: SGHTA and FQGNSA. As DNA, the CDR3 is TGTGCCAGCAGCCGTAGGGGGGGCAATCAGCCCCAGCATTTT. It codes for CASSRRGGNQPQHF.

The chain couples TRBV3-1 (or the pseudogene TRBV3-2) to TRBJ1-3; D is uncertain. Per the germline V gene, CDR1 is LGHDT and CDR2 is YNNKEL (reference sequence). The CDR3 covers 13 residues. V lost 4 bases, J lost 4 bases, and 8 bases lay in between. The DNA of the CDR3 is TGTGCCAGCAGCCGGGCGAGGGGAAACACCATATATTTT. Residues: CASSRARGNTIYF.

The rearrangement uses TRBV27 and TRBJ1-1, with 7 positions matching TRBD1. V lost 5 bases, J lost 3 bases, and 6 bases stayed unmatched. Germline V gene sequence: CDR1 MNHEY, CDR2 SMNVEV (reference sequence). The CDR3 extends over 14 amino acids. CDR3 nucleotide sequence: TGTGCCAGCAGTCCGTACAGGGGAGACACTGAAGCTTTCTTT. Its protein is CASSPYRGDTEAFF.

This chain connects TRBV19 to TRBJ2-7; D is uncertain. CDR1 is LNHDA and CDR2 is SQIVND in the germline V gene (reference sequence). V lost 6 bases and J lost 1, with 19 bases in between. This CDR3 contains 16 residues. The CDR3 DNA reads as TGTGCCAGTAGCCTCGGTTTATTCGGCAATTCCTACGAGCAGTACTTC. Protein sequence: CASSLGLFGNSYEQYF.